Below are 21 T cell receptor beta chains sequenced from a single sample in a study of cytomegalovirus exposure and HLA in healthy donors. Primers: 60 Vbeta forward and 13 Jbeta reverse. Generated by immunoSEQ multiplex PCR, the TCRdb table keeps only in-frame clones and is missing some. This table holds roughly 110,000 clones, over 65% found once. Sequenced: PBMCs. The receptors come from a young woman in good health and CMV-seronegative.

This chain links TRBV6-1 with TRBJ1-1; no reliable D call. Germline V gene sequence: CDR1 MNHNS, CDR2 SASEGT. Trimming removed 6 bases at V and 0 bases at J, with 11 bases between. This CDR3 comprises 14 residues. CDR3 loop: CASRTALMNTEAFF. CDR3 bases: TGTGCCAGCAGAACAGCCTTAATGAACACTGAAGCTTTCTTT.

The chain combines TRBV5-1 with TRBJ1-1, with D possibly being TRBD1 (5 bases). The CDR3 is made up of 14 amino acids. Trimming left V 0 bases short and J 6 bases short, with 12 bases between. CDR1 SGHRS and CDR2 YFSETQ come from the germline V gene. The chain's CDR3 is CASSLEGLSAEAFF. The CDR3 DNA sequence: TGCGCCAGCAGCTTGGAGGGACTCTCGGCTGAAGCTTTCTTT.

The rearrangement joins TRBV5-1 to TRBJ2-2, with 7 nucleotides matching TRBD2. Per the germline V gene, CDR1 is SGHRS and CDR2 is YFSETQ. Unmatched junction bases numbered 9, after V lost 7 bases and J lost 0 bases. CDR3 length: 16 amino acids. For the CDR3, the DNA is TGCGCCAGCCGGCCTCGGGGGGTAACGAACACCGGGGAGCTGTTTTTT. Amino acids: CASRPRGVTNTGELFF.

The gene calls are TRBV30 and TRBJ2-1; 8 bases map to TRBD2. The length of the CDR3 is 12 residues. The germline gives CDR1 GTSNPN, CDR2 SVGIG (reference sequence). The J segment lost 9 bases and the V segment lost 2 bases, leaving 3 bases of the junction unmatched. The CDR3: CAWSPGRAEQFF. CDR3 nucleotide sequence: TGTGCCTGGAGTCCCGGGAGGGCTGAGCAGTTCTTC.

The rearrangement links TRBV30 to TRBJ2-3; TRBD2 matches at 9 bases. The CDR3 contains 15 residues. Trimming took 4 bases from V and 1 from J; bases not matched to a gene: 6. CDR1 and CDR2 from the germline V gene are GTSNPN and SVGIG (reference sequence). In DNA form, the CDR3 reads TGTGCCTGGACTAGCGGGACCCTCGGCACAGATACGCAGTATTTT. Protein product: CAWTSGTLGTDTQYF.

This chain links TRBV6-5 with TRBJ2-7; 7 bases are a match to TRBD1. The CDR3 has 15 residues. The V segment lost 2 bases and the J segment 5 bases; nucleotides outside the gene matches: 9. Germline V gene data show CDR1 as MNHEY and CDR2 as SVGAGI. As DNA, the CDR3 is TGTGCCAGCAGTTACGACAGGGTTAATTTCCACGAGCAGTACTTC. Translated: CASSYDRVNFHEQYF.

V usage is TRBV30 and J usage is TRBJ2-5; D ambiguous. The J call is uncertain, as TRBJ2-7 better fits the DNA end. Germline V gives CDR1 GTSNPN, CDR2 SVGIG (reference sequence). The CDR3 runs to 12 residues. This chain's CDR3 is CAWTTGSYEQYF. In DNA, the CDR3 is TGTGCCTGGACGACTGGGTCCTACGAGCAGTACTTC.

This chain links TRBV19 with TRBJ1-3, with a tentative D call TRBD1 (5 bases). With 4 bases removed from V and 0 bases from J, the gap between germline ends came to 10 bases. This CDR3 spans 15 amino acids. Germline CDR1 reads LNHDA; CDR2 reads SQIVND (reference sequence). CDR3 sequence: CASSRGVSSGNTIYF. CDR3 bases: TGTGCCAGTAGTAGGGGGGTGAGCTCTGGAAACACCATATATTTT.

The CDR3 region has the DNA TGTGCCAGCAGTTATCTAGCGGGAGCCGATACGCAGTATTTT. Translated: CASSYLAGADTQYF. The chain combines TRBV6-4 with TRBJ2-3; TRBD2 matches 10 bases. The CDR3 is made up of 14 amino acids. The trim removed 5 bases at V and 6 bases at J, leaving 5 bases unmatched. The germline CDR1 and CDR2 sequences are MRHNA and SNTAGT.

This chain connects TRBV7-2 to TRBJ1-6; 8 bases are a match to TRBD1. Germline values: CDR1 SGHTA, CDR2 FQGNSA. The length of the CDR3 is 16 residues. With 3 bases clipped from V and 3 bases from J, the junction kept 4 bases outside the gene matches. For the CDR3, the DNA is TGTGCCAGCAGCTTCATCGGACAGGGCTATAATTCACCCCTCCACTTT. Amino acids: CASSFIGQGYNSPLHF.

The chain carries TRBV13 and TRBJ1-5; 8 bases align to TRBD1. CDR1 and CDR2 from the germline V gene are PRHDT and FYEKMQ (reference sequence). V was pared by 4 bases and J by 5 bases, with 10 bases of the junction left unmatched. The CDR3 has 16 residues. The CDR3 spells CASSSSDRGRYQPQHF. The CDR3 DNA sequence: TGTGCCAGCAGCTCCTCCGACAGGGGACGATATCAGCCCCAGCATTTT.

The chain has TRBV19 and TRBJ1-1; D perhaps matches TRBD1 (5 bases). In germline, CDR1 is LNHDA, CDR2 SQIVND (reference sequence). The ends were cut back, 7 bases at V and 4 bases at J, with 19 bases in the middle. The CDR3 extends over 15 amino acids. CDR3 bases: TGTGCCAGTAATTTGATTCAGGGCCTTCCCACTGAAGCTTTCTTT. Its translation is CASNLIQGLPTEAFF.

This CDR3 is CASSQDGVLNTEAFF. Written as DNA, the CDR3 is TGTGCCAGCAGCCAAGACGGTGTGCTGAACACTGAAGCTTTCTTT. The V call is TRBV4-2, the J call TRBJ1-1; D not certain. The CDR3 contains 15 residues. Trimming pared 0 bases from V and 0 bases from J, leaving 8 bases between. In germline, CDR1 is LGHNA, CDR2 YNFKEQ.

The chain combines TRBV5-5 with TRBJ2-5, with 8 bases aligning to TRBD2. The CDR3 runs 15 residues. Germline values: CDR1 SGHKS, CDR2 YYEKEE (reference sequence). Losses at the gene ends were 4 bases for V and 6 bases for J; bases not matched to a gene: 11. The CDR3: CASSPGLAGLKTQYF. For the CDR3, the DNA is TGTGCCAGCAGCCCTGGACTAGCAGGCCTGAAGACCCAGTACTTC.

Concerning this clone itself: Since no conserved phenylalanine or tryptophan closes the CDR3, a read error is the likely cause. It is unclear where the CDR3 begins or ends on the DNA, so no DNA is shown, and the CDR3 is as TCRdb lists it. The V gene is TRBV12-5, the J gene TRBJ1-2; the table assigns TRBD1, which was not confirmed against the DNA. Germline CDR1 is LGHNT and CDR2 is FRNRAP. The CDR3 contains 12 residues when both ends are counted. The CDR3 spells CASGFSDSLISI.

This sequence joins TRBV9 and TRBJ2-7; D not resolved. The CDR3 extends over 14 amino acids. Looked up from germline, CDR1 is SGDLS and CDR2 is YYNGEE. Trimming pared 0 bases from V and 5 bases from J, leaving 12 bases between. Written as DNA, the CDR3 is TGTGCCAGCAGCGTAGGGGCAGGCGTTGACGAGCAGTACTTC. Residues: CASSVGAGVDEQYF.

The chain's CDR3 is CASSLAVPSSYNEQFF. The CDR3 DNA reads TGTGCCAGCAGTTTAGCGGTGCCGAGCTCCTACAATGAGCAGTTCTTC. V gene TRBV27 combines with J gene TRBJ2-1; D not certain. The V end was cut by 2 bases, the J end by 0 bases, with 11 bases between. The CDR3 totals 16 residues. Germline loops: CDR1 MNHEY, CDR2 SMNVEV (reference sequence).

The chain uses TRBV5-1 and TRBJ2-5; 7 bases agree with TRBD2. The CDR3 is 13 amino acids. Unmatched junction bases numbered 5, after V lost 4 bases and J lost 5 bases. Germline V gives CDR1 SGHRS, CDR2 YFSETQ. CDR3 nucleotides: TGCGCCAGCAGCCCAGGGACTACTGAGACCCAGTACTTC. Amino acids: CASSPGTTETQYF.

The genes are TRBV5-4 and TRBJ2-2, with a weak D call TRBD1 (5 bases). The V gene lost 4 bases and the J gene lost 5 bases, with 6 bases spanning the gap. The CDR3 length is 12 residues. In germline, CDR1 is SGHNT, CDR2 YYREEE (reference sequence). In DNA form, the CDR3 reads TGTGCCAGCAGCAGGGGTACCGGGGAGCTGTTTTTT. This translates into CASSRGTGELFF.

The chain couples TRBV7-9 to TRBJ1-2; possible D gene TRBD1, 6 bases. CDR1 and CDR2 from the germline V gene are SEHNR and FQNEAQ (reference sequence). The V gene lost 6 bases and the J gene lost 3 bases, with 11 bases spanning the gap. The CDR3 sequence is 13 residues long. The CDR3 loop reads CASSSWTDYGYTF. CDR3 sequence (DNA): TGTGCCAGCAGTTCATGGACAGACTATGGCTACACCTTC.

The V gene is TRBV10-1, the J gene TRBJ1-1, with D perhaps TRBD1 (5 bases). Germline V gene sequence: CDR1 WNHNN, CDR2 SYGVQD (reference sequence). Trimming cost V 4 bases and J 7 bases, with 13 bases left between them. The CDR3 runs 13 residues. The CDR3 region is CASSADRTYEAFF. CDR3 sequence (DNA): TGCGCCAGCAGTGCTGACAGAACCTATGAAGCTTTCTTT.